This T cell receptor beta chain originates from a study of OX40 agonist ivuxolimab in advanced cancers. Study context: Earlier anti-PD-1, anti-PD-L1 or anti-CTLA-4 therapy was permitted; around 40% had received some.

This table comes from immunoSEQ multiplex PCR, and its TCRdb copy is limited to in-frame clones, with some not included. In the table there are roughly 93,000 clones, about 80% of which are singletons. Notes on this clone: Its cognate antigen is unknown.

General study results and limits: Patients who responded partially at 0.1-3.0 mg/kg showed clonal expansion ranking among the lowest.

The CDR3 is made up of 14 amino acids. Germline V CDR1 and CDR2: LNHNV, YYDKDF (reference sequence). After removal of 5 bases from V and 6 bases from J, the junction contained 7 bases not matched to a gene. This sample comprised CD4+ or CD8+ T cells sorted from blood, obtained in a trial of the OX40 agonist ivuxolimab. This clonotype originated in an adult with an advanced solid tumor such as melanoma, head and neck, liver or kidney cancer. The chain links TRBV15 to TRBJ2-3, with 8 bases aligning to TRBD2. DNA for the CDR3: TGTGCCACCAGCCCCCGGGGGGGGACGGATACGCAGTATTTT. Its translation: CATSPRGGTDTQYF.